The 10 T cell receptor beta chains in this list originate from one sample, sequenced in a study of blood T cell repertoires in COVID-19. Profiled with immunoSEQ multiplex PCR; TCRdb holds only in-frame clones, not every one. This sample has 180,000 or so clones, with around 86% found just once. Input material: peripheral blood. All receptors come from a man between 18 and 35 years old with acute or convalescent COVID-19.

The chain links TRBV7-9 to TRBJ2-1; 11 bases are shared with TRBD1. After removal of 5 bases from V and 4 bases from J, the junction contained 4 bases not matched to a gene. This CDR3 region has 15 residues. In germline, CDR1 is SEHNR, CDR2 FQNEAQ (reference sequence). The CDR3 spells CASSAGQGVYNEQFF. CDR3 coding DNA: TGTGCCAGCAGCGCGGGACAGGGGGTTTACAATGAGCAGTTCTTC.

V is TRBV2 and J is TRBJ2-2, with 10 bases fitting TRBD1. Per germline, CDR1 SNHLY and CDR2 FYNNEI. V dropped 6 bases and J dropped 5; count of bases not matched to a gene: 3. There are 14 residues in the CDR3. CDR3 DNA: TGTGCCAGCAGAGGGACAGGGGATACCGGGGAGCTGTTTTTT. It yields the protein CASRGTGDTGELFF.

This rearrangement joins TRBV30 to TRBJ1-3, with D possibly matching TRBD1 (6 bases). In germline, CDR1 is GTSNPN, CDR2 SVGIG (reference sequence). Trimming stripped 6 bases from V and 4 bases from J, with 16 bases between. The CDR3 is 14 residues long. The CDR3 DNA sequence: TGTGCCTGCCTGGGGGGGGCGGGAGGAAACACCATATATTTT. Translating it yields CACLGGAGGNTIYF.

The chain is built from TRBV6-5 and TRBJ1-5, with D possibly matching TRBD1 (5 bases). Trimming took off 4 bases at V and 6 bases at J, with 16 bases between the two ends. Germline V gene data show CDR1 as MNHEY and CDR2 as SVGAGI. This CDR3 contains 15 residues. The CDR3, as DNA: TGTGCCAGCAGTTCAAGGGCGGGGGAGGGTCAGCCCCAGCATTTT. This encodes CASSSRAGEGQPQHF.

The chain uses TRBV5-4 and TRBJ1-2; D ambiguous. Germline assignment: CDR1 SGHNT and CDR2 YYREEE (reference sequence). The CDR3 is 13 residues long. The germline V and J ends were trimmed by 4 bases and 8 bases, with 15 bases remaining between them. DNA for the CDR3: TGTGCCAGCAGCCCCGGAAGAGGACTAGGCTACACCTTC. Translating it yields CASSPGRGLGYTF.

The chain uses TRBV24-1 and TRBJ2-7, with 9 positions matching TRBD1. Trimming at V came to 9 bases and at J to 7 bases, leaving 18 bases not matched to a gene. CDR1 and CDR2 from the germline V gene are KGHDR and SFDVKD. The CDR3 covers 16 residues. The CDR3 DNA is TGTGCCACCTGGTTAGACCTGGGACAGGGAATTGGGGAGCAGTACGTC. Translation gives CATWLDLGQGIGEQYV.

Written as DNA, the CDR3 is TGTGCCAGCAGTGAAGCCGACAGTTCTCGTCCCGGGGAGCTGTTTTTT. It specifies CASSEADSSRPGELFF. This rearrangement joins TRBV2 to TRBJ2-2; the D gene is possibly TRBD1 (5 bases). CDR1 and CDR2 (germline): SNHLY, FYNNEI. The V gene lost 0 bases and the J gene lost 6 bases, with 14 bases spanning the gap. The CDR3 loop spans 16 amino acids.

The CDR3 bases are TGCGCCAGCAGCAGGGGGACAGGGGACACAGATACGCAGTATTTT. This translates into CASSRGTGDTDTQYF. The V call is TRBV5-1, the J call TRBJ2-3; 10 bases match TRBD1. Trimming took 4 bases from V and 2 from J; bases not matched to a gene: 4. Germline CDR1 is SGHRS and CDR2 is YFSETQ. The CDR3 length is 15 residues.

This chain links TRBV11-2 with TRBJ2-5; D uncertain. The CDR3 is 15 residues long. The germline V gene encodes CDR1 SGHAT and CDR2 FQNNGV. The V end lost 1 base, the J end lost 6 bases, and 15 bases lay between the germline ends. CDR3 residues: CASSLGVGSPKTQYF. The DNA for the CDR3 is TGTGCCAGCAGCTTAGGGGTGGGTAGCCCCAAGACCCAGTACTTC.

The J gene is TRBJ1-1, the V gene TRBV5-1; 8 bases fit TRBD1. J gave up 1 base and V 7 bases, and 3 bases lay outside the gene matches. CDR3 length equals 13 residues. Germline loops: CDR1 SGHRS, CDR2 YFSETQ. Here the CDR3 DNA reads TGCGCCAGCTTGGGGACAGGGAACACTGAAGCTTTCTTT. It specifies CASLGTGNTEAFF.